This T cell receptor (beta chain) was identified in a study of shared clonotypes between healthy human individuals. Study-level points and caveats: Relative to clonotypes present in all four donors, those not shared had lower generation probabilities. Some naive CD4 clonotypes, roughly 5%, turned up in common across several donors.

V gave up 0 bases and J gave up 5 bases, with 16 bases separating them. The CDR3 has 16 amino acids. The germline gives CDR1 LGHNA, CDR2 YSLEER. As concerns this clone: The antigen is unknown.

Each sorted subset replicate got 200 ng genomic DNA, 25,000 to 35,000 genomes. Clones were sequenced by immunoSEQ multiplex PCR, and TCRdb holds only the in-frame ones, with some missing. The data hold more than 850,000 clones, with around 82% observed a single time. The specimen was memory CD4+ T cells from PBMCs. The subset: CD45RA-negative fraction. The source is a young man in good health. Some clones in this sample may be carry-over from other donors' samples. This chain connects TRBV4-3 to TRBJ1-2; maybe TRBD1 (6 bases). CDR3 amino acids: CASSQDSRGTRYGYTF. The CDR3 nucleotides are TGCGCCAGCAGCCAAGATAGTAGGGGGACCCGATATGGCTACACCTTC.